The clone carrying this T cell receptor beta chain was seen a few times. CDR1 is MGHRA, CDR2 YSYEKL, per germline. CDR3 length: 17 amino acids. V lost 1 base and J lost 2; bases outside the gene matches: 6. Unique molecular identifiers were incorporated when the TCRbeta library was constructed. TCRdb used MiXCR to reprocess the PCR reads, holding one entry per CDR3 protein. The table lists 700,000 to 850,000 distinct CDR3 sequences, 16% of them singletons. The sample is drawn from a study of T-cell reconstitution after alpha-beta-depleted transplantation in children. This chain connects TRBV4-1 to TRBJ2-2; 8 bases match TRBD1. This receptor was identified in a male patient younger than 18 who had a stem cell transplant for acute lymphoblastic leukemia, so the T cells may come from the graft donor. This specimen consisted of PBMCs, mostly from graft donor cells, obtained 360 days after TCRalphabeta/CD19-depleted stem cell transplant. The CDR3 coding sequence is TGCGCCAGCAGCCAAGTGTGGGACAGGCTTAACACCGGGGAGCTGTTTTTT. Translating it yields CASSQVWDRLNTGELFF.